This passage covers 8 T cell receptor beta chains from one sample sequenced in a study of T cell repertoires in cytomegalovirus infection. Using its own MiXCR run on the reads, TCRdb lists one record per CDR3 protein. The sample consists of approximately 750,000 distinct CDR3 sequences, 35% to 40% of them appearing once. The sample consisted of PBMCs. These receptors all come from a human donor in good health (CMV status not recorded). Some clones in this sample may be carry-over from other donors' samples.

This clonotype has only a few counts. The chain links TRBV12-3 or TRBV12-4 to TRBJ1-4; D remains ambiguous. Trimming pared 6 bases from V and 8 bases from J, leaving 13 bases between. The CDR3 is 13 amino acids. CDR3 in DNA: TGTGCCAGCAGCCCCTTGGTTCGGGAAAAACTGTTTTTT. Protein: CASSPLVREKLFF.

This clonotype was seen a few times. The chain uses TRBV7-8 and TRBJ2-1; the D is unclear. CDR3 length equals 17 residues. Looked up from germline, CDR1 is SGHVS and CDR2 is FQNEAQ. Trimming pared 4 bases from V and 0 bases from J, leaving 16 bases between. The CDR3 loop reads CASSSRTIPTSYNEQFF. In DNA, the CDR3 is TGTGCCAGCAGCTCGAGAACTATACCTACCTCCTACAATGAGCAGTTCTTC.

This clonotype has more than one count but fewer than ten. The rearrangement links TRBV28 to TRBJ1-5, with D unresolved. CDR1 is MDHEN and CDR2 is SYDVKM in the germline V gene. Trimming removed 6 bases at V and 0 bases at J, with 12 bases between. This CDR3 comprises 15 residues. CDR3 protein: CASRRHGNSNQPQHF. In DNA, the CDR3 is TGTGCCAGCAGGCGACACGGGAATAGCAATCAGCCCCAGCATTTT.

This clonotype has more than one count but fewer than ten. The V and J genes are TRBV10-3 and TRBJ2-7, with D possibly TRBD1 on 5 matching bases. The CDR3 consists of 16 residues. Germline V gene sequence: CDR1 ENHRY, CDR2 SYGVKD. With 3 bases removed from V and 2 bases from J, the gap between germline ends came to 17 bases. The CDR3 nucleotides are TGTGCCATCAGTGATTGGGGCAGGGATGGAACCTACGAGCAGTACTTC. Its translation: CAISDWGRDGTYEQYF.

The CDR3 DNA sequence: TGTGCTAGTGGTTTGGTACCGAGACAGTCACTGGAGAACACCGGGGAGCTGTTTTTT. Translating it yields CASGLVPRQSLENTGELFF. The chain combines TRBV12-5 with TRBJ2-2, with TRBD1 as a possible D gene (5 bases). V lost 0 bases, J lost 1 base, and 18 bases lay in between. The CDR3 spans 19 residues. Germline CDR1 reads LGHNT; CDR2 reads FRNRAP. Using reference TRBV12-5 and TRBJ2-2 for the parts outside the CDR3, the full variable domain is DARVTQTPRHKVTEMGQEVTMRCQPILGHNTVFWYRQTMMQGLELLAYFRNRAPLDDSGMPKDRFSAEMPDATLATLKIQPSEPRDSAVYFCASGLVPRQSLENTGELFFGEGSRLTVL.

In regard to this clonotype: A much larger clone sits a single nucleotide away, making a read error possible. The rearrangement uses TRBV7-2 and TRBJ1-2, with D possibly matching TRBD1 (6 bases). Germline V lookup: CDR1 SGHTA, CDR2 FQGNSA. The CDR3 sequence is 11 residues long. CDR3 in amino acids: CAGGAGRGFTF. CDR3 sequence (DNA): TGTGCCGGGGGGGCAGGGAGAGGCTTCACCTTC.

This clonotype was seen a few times. This chain joins TRBV12-3 or TRBV12-4 and TRBJ2-6; 11 bases are shared with TRBD1. J gave up 0 bases and V 5 bases, and 6 bases lay outside the gene matches. The CDR3 runs 18 residues. CDR3 protein: CASSPGTGGTSGANVLTF. CDR3 coding DNA: TGTGCCAGCAGTCCCGGGACAGGGGGTACCTCTGGGGCCAACGTCCTGACTTTC.

The chain links TRBV20-1 to TRBJ2-7, with D perhaps TRBD1 (6 bases). This CDR3 spans 17 amino acids. V shed 1 base and J shed 6 bases, with 25 bases lying between them. The germline CDR1 and CDR2 sequences are DFQATT and SNEGSKA (reference sequence). For the CDR3, the DNA is TGCAGTGCTAGAGCTACCCTCCAGGGGCGATATGTGGGCGAGCAGTACTTC. Its translation: CSARATLQGRYVGEQYF.